These 27 T cell receptor beta chains came from one sample sequenced in a study of vaccination effects on CD4 cells after COVID-19. These receptors have no known antigen. Expansion of antigen-specific CD4+ T cells with viral peptide pools was carried out by the ViraFEST assay before sequencing. Following culture for approximately ten days, CD4+ T cells were isolated. Prior SARS-CoV-2 infection was absent in the vaccine recipients, as shown by negative nucleocapsid antibodies. Clones were sequenced by immunoSEQ multiplex PCR, and TCRdb holds only the in-frame ones, with some missing. This table has 37,000 or so clones, roughly 66% appearing once. The specimen comprised CD4+ T cells from PBMCs cultured with HCoV-OC43 spike peptides, sampled before COVID-19 vaccination. Sample subset: HCoV-OC43 spike overlapping peptide pool stimulation. The receptor set was obtained from a human donor who received a COVID-19 vaccine.

The V and J genes are TRBV5-1 and TRBJ1-2; 7 nucleotides align to TRBD1. The length of the CDR3 is 13 residues. The V and J ends lost 2 bases and 8 bases, in that order; junction bases with no gene match: 6. The germline V gene encodes CDR1 SGHRS and CDR2 YFSETQ. The CDR3 reads CASSFAGGVGYTF. The CDR3 DNA reads TGCGCCAGCAGCTTCGCAGGGGGAGTCGGCTACACCTTC.

This clone has just one count. The V gene is TRBV6-2 or TRBV6-3, the J gene TRBJ2-2; 11 bases line up with TRBD1. The CDR3 sequence is 17 residues long. Germline assignment: CDR1 MNHEY and CDR2 SVGEGT. The trim removed 0 bases at V and 4 bases at J, leaving 4 bases unmatched. The CDR3 spells CASSYSSGTGGTGELFF. The CDR3 DNA reads as TGTGCCAGCAGTTACTCCTCCGGGACAGGGGGCACCGGGGAGCTGTTTTTT.

In its sample, this clone was seen a few times. The V and J genes are TRBV27 and TRBJ2-7, with 12 bases identical to TRBD2. V shed 4 bases, J shed 5 bases, and the junction held 6 bases outside the gene matches. This CDR3 is built from 15 residues. Germline lookup yields CDR1 MNHEY and CDR2 SMNVEV (reference sequence). Here the CDR3 reads CASSSSTSGGNEQYF. CDR3 sequence (DNA): TGTGCCAGCAGTTCCTCGACTAGCGGGGGAAACGAGCAGTACTTC.

The rearrangement joins TRBV9 to TRBJ1-6; 7 nucleotides line up with TRBD1. J gave up 11 bases and V 3 bases, and 8 bases lay outside the gene matches. The CDR3 is 14 residues long. CDR1 SGDLS and CDR2 YYNGEE come from the germline V gene. CDR3 in DNA: TGTGCCAGCAGCGAGACAGGGTGGGGGGCACCCCTCCACTTT. It is translated as CASSETGWGAPLHF.

This clone was counted between two and nine times. CDR3 nucleotide sequence: TGTGCCAGCAGTCGTTCGACAGGGGCTGGACACTATGAAAAACTGTTTTTT. This codes for CASSRSTGAGHYEKLFF. The chain uses TRBV6-6 and TRBJ1-4, with 8 bases that match TRBD1. With V trimmed by 5 bases and J by 6 bases, 14 bases remained unmatched. The V gene's germline CDR1 is MNHNY and CDR2 SVGAGI (reference sequence). This CDR3 region has 17 residues.

The chain couples TRBV3-1 (or the pseudogene TRBV3-2) to TRBJ1-1; D uncertain. Trimming took 5 bases from V and 5 from J, leaving 9 bases between them. The CDR3 consists of 12 residues. Per germline, CDR1 LGHDT and CDR2 YNNKEL (reference sequence). The CDR3 DNA follows: TGTGCCAGCAGCTGGCTAGGTACTGAAGCTTTCTTT. Its translation: CASSWLGTEAFF.

A single count supports this clone. This chain joins TRBV6-5 and TRBJ2-7; perhaps TRBD2 as D (6 bases). Trimming took 6 bases from V and 6 from J, leaving 12 bases between them. The CDR3 spans 12 residues. CDR1 and CDR2 (germline): MNHEY, SVGAGI. CDR3 DNA sequence: TGTGCCAGCAGATGGACTACCGGCGAGCAGTACTTC. This gives the protein CASRWTTGEQYF.

The CDR3 bases are TGTGCCAGCAGCTTTTTAAGTAGGCCAGCAACTAATGAAAAACTGTTTTTT. Translation: CASSFLSRPATNEKLFF. The chain links TRBV7-9 to TRBJ1-4; D not resolved. Trimming pared 3 bases from V and 0 bases from J, leaving 14 bases between. The CDR3 runs 17 residues. CDR1 SEHNR and CDR2 FQNEAQ come from the germline V gene (reference sequence).

This clone was detected only once. The chain links TRBV5-3 to TRBJ1-1; D remains ambiguous. TRBV5-3 is known as an ORF, though its function is uncertain. V was trimmed by 0 bases and J by 11 bases, leaving 8 bases between them. This CDR3 has 11 amino acids. CDR3 amino acids: CARSLGSRAFF. Written as DNA, the CDR3 is TGTGCCAGAAGCTTGGGAAGTCGGGCTTTCTTT.

V usage is TRBV7-9 and J usage is TRBJ1-5; D uncertain. V shed 0 bases and J shed 5 bases, with 5 bases lying between them. This CDR3 contains 13 residues. Germline values: CDR1 SEHNR, CDR2 FQNEAQ (reference sequence). The CDR3 here is CASSLARDQPQHF. DNA of the CDR3: TGTGCCAGCAGCTTAGCTCGGGATCAGCCCCAGCATTTT.

This clone was recorded a few times. The V and J genes are TRBV19 and TRBJ1-2; no firm D call. The CDR3 runs 13 residues. Between the trimmed V and J ends, which lost 4 bases and 3 bases, there was a span of 9 bases. The V gene's germline CDR1 is LNHDA and CDR2 SQIVND (reference sequence). CDR3 DNA sequence: TGTGCCAGTAGTACCGAGACGGACTATGGCTACACCTTC. Its translation: CASSTETDYGYTF.

The chain couples TRBV9 to TRBJ2-5; TRBD1 is a possible D gene (6 bases). V was cut by 7 bases and J by 2 bases, with 12 bases left in between. Germline V gene lookup returns CDR1 SGDLS and CDR2 YYNGEE. This CDR3 spans 13 amino acids. The CDR3 here is CASGRRGQETQYF. The CDR3 DNA reads as TGTGCCAGCGGACGCAGGGGTCAAGAGACCCAGTACTTC.

The gene calls are TRBV5-1 and TRBJ2-7; no reliable D call. The germline V gene encodes CDR1 SGHRS and CDR2 YFSETQ. Trimming took off 0 bases at V and 0 bases at J, with 10 bases between the two ends. The CDR3 extends over 15 amino acids. CDR3 sequence reads: CASSLGLSPSYEQYF. CDR3 DNA sequence: TGCGCCAGCAGCTTGGGCCTCTCTCCCTCCTACGAGCAGTACTTC.

This clone occurred once. The V and J genes are TRBV3-1 (or the pseudogene TRBV3-2) and TRBJ1-2, with a possible D match to TRBD1 (5 bases). Trimming took 4 bases from V and 1 from J, leaving 7 bases between them. This CDR3 contains 13 residues. Germline V gene sequence: CDR1 LGHDT, CDR2 YNNKEL (reference sequence). The DNA of the CDR3 is TGTGCCAGCAGCCCCCAGGGTAACTATGGCTACACCTTC. Protein: CASSPQGNYGYTF.

There are a few counts of this clone. CDR3 sequence: CASSTDRGGHTEAFF. CDR3 in DNA: TGCGCCAGCAGCACTGACAGGGGCGGTCACACTGAAGCTTTCTTT. This chain uses TRBV5-1 with TRBJ1-1; 8 bases line up with TRBD1. V shed 4 bases, J shed 3 bases, and the junction held 8 bases outside the gene matches. The CDR3 is 15 residues long. Germline lookup yields CDR1 SGHRS and CDR2 YFSETQ.

The chain joins TRBV19 to TRBJ2-5; either TRBD1 or TRBD2 may supply D (5 bases each). From germline, CDR1 is LNHDA and CDR2 SQIVND (reference sequence). V was cut by 3 bases and J by 7 bases, with 21 bases left in between. The CDR3 has 16 amino acids. The DNA of the CDR3 is TGTGCCAGTAGTATCGATACAGTTGATGTTGGGGGGACCCAGTACTTC. Translating it yields CASSIDTVDVGGTQYF.

The chain is built from TRBV19 and TRBJ2-7, with TRBD2 as a possible D gene (5 bases). The CDR3 extends over 19 amino acids. Germline V gene sequence: CDR1 LNHDA, CDR2 SQIVND (reference sequence). The germline V and J ends were trimmed by 4 bases and 0 bases, with 25 bases remaining between them. The chain's CDR3 is CASSSFSVRPSKSSYEQYF. The CDR3 coding sequence is TGTGCCAGTAGTAGTTTTAGCGTGAGACCTTCCAAGAGCTCCTACGAGCAGTACTTC.

This chain links TRBV10-3 with TRBJ1-1; TRBD1 is a possible D gene (6 bases). V lost 5 bases and J 3 bases, leaving 10 bases between the germline ends. Germline V gene sequence: CDR1 ENHRY, CDR2 SYGVKD. This CDR3 has 13 residues. The CDR3 spells CAISTGLYTEAFF. Written as DNA, the CDR3 is TGTGCCATCAGTACAGGGTTGTACACTGAAGCTTTCTTT.

This clone is large within its sample. The genes are TRBV5-1 and TRBJ2-7; a weak D match, TRBD1 (5 bases). The CDR3 contains 14 residues. V was cut by 2 bases and J by 4 bases, with 13 bases left in between. The germline V gene encodes CDR1 SGHRS and CDR2 YFSETQ. DNA of the CDR3: TGCGCCAGCAGCTTTCAAGGGGTTGGGTACGAGCAGTACTTC. Protein sequence: CASSFQGVGYEQYF.

By its share, this clone is medium-sized (0.01 to 0.1%). The chain couples TRBV10-3 to TRBJ2-4; tentative D call: TRBD2 (6 bases). CDR1 is ENHRY and CDR2 is SYGVKD in the germline V gene. Trimming took off 10 bases at V and 12 bases at J, with 25 bases between the two ends. The CDR3 loop spans 14 amino acids. The CDR3 region has the DNA TGTGCCACGGCCGGGGCTAGCGCCTCAGTTGATCAGTACTTC. Translating gives CATAGASASVDQYF.

This clone showed up just a few times. The chain couples TRBV5-1 to TRBJ2-2, with TRBD2 identical over 10 bases. The germline gives CDR1 SGHRS, CDR2 YFSETQ. The CDR3 covers 16 residues. The V and J ends lost 4 bases and 3 bases, in that order; junction bases with no gene match: 6. CDR3 sequence (DNA): TGCGCCAGCAGCGGGGCTAGCGGGGGACACACCGGGGAGCTGTTTTTT. Translation gives CASSGASGGHTGELFF.

The gene calls are TRBV5-5 and TRBJ2-3; a possible D gene is TRBD1 (6 bases). This CDR3 is built from 16 residues. Between the trimmed V and J ends, which lost 4 bases and 7 bases, there was a span of 22 bases. Per the germline V gene, CDR1 is SGHKS and CDR2 is YYEKEE (reference sequence). CDR3 coding DNA: TGTGCCAGCAGCCTAAAGACAGGACTCCGCGAACATACGCAGTATTTT. It is translated as CASSLKTGLREHTQYF. The full variable domain, completed using reference TRBV5-5 and TRBJ2-3, is DAGVTQSPTHLIKTRGQQVTLRCSPISGHKSVSWYQQVLGQGPQFIFQYYEKEERGRGNFPDRFSARQFPNYSSELNVNALLLGDSALYLCASSLKTGLREHTQYFGPGTRLTVL.

This rearrangement joins TRBV20-1 to TRBJ2-1; 9 bases agree with TRBD2. The CDR3 extends over 11 amino acids. After removal of 3 bases from V and 12 bases from J, the junction contained 3 bases not matched to a gene. Germline values: CDR1 DFQATT, CDR2 SNEGSKA (reference sequence). CDR3 amino acids: CSASRAGGQFF. The CDR3 nucleotides are TGCAGTGCTAGCCGAGCGGGAGGGCAGTTCTTC.

J is TRBJ1-4 and V is TRBV5-1; TRBD1 agrees at 9 bases. J lost 6 bases, V lost 4 bases, and 7 bases had no gene match. Germline V gives CDR1 SGHRS, CDR2 YFSETQ. The CDR3 loop spans 15 amino acids. This chain's CDR3 is CASSPLTGGYEKLFF. Here the CDR3 DNA reads TGCGCCAGCAGCCCTCTCACAGGGGGCTATGAAAAACTGTTTTTT.

Sample share makes this clone medium-sized. Here the CDR3 reads CAISESMNKAVSYNEQFF. In DNA form, the CDR3 reads TGTGCCATCAGTGAGTCGATGAATAAGGCGGTCTCCTACAATGAGCAGTTCTTC. The V and J genes are TRBV10-3 and TRBJ2-1; no reliable D call. Germline V gene lookup returns CDR1 ENHRY and CDR2 SYGVKD. The CDR3 extends over 18 amino acids. Trimming removed 0 bases from V and 0 bases from J, with 15 bases in between.

J is TRBJ2-7 and V is TRBV5-1, with TRBD2 identical over 11 bases. J lost 2 bases, V lost 4 bases, and 5 bases had no gene match. This CDR3 spans 15 amino acids. CDR1 and CDR2 (germline): SGHRS, YFSETQ. The CDR3 protein is CASSGLAGRTYEQYF. DNA for the CDR3: TGCGCCAGCAGCGGACTAGCGGGTCGAACCTACGAGCAGTACTTC. The full variable domain, rest sourced from reference TRBV5-1 and TRBJ2-7, is KAGVTQTPRYLIKTRGQQVTLSCSPISGHRSVSWYQQTPGQGLQFLFEYFSETQRNKGNFPGRFSGRQFSNSRSEMNVSTLELGDSALYLCASSGLAGRTYEQYFGPGTRLTVT.

The V and J genes are TRBV29-1 and TRBJ1-2, with D possibly being TRBD1 (6 bases). Per germline, CDR1 SQVTM and CDR2 ANQGSEA. This CDR3 region has 12 residues. V was shortened by 4 bases and J by 1 base, with 7 bases between the two germline ends. CDR3 coding DNA: TGCAGCGTTGTGGACAGTAACTATGGCTACACCTTC. Amino acid sequence: CSVVDSNYGYTF.